A single sample gave rise to the 19 T cell receptor beta chains below, sequenced in a study of cytomegalovirus exposure and HLA in healthy donors. Researchers ran the PCR with 60 Vbeta and 13 Jbeta primers. Generated by immunoSEQ multiplex PCR, the TCRdb table keeps only in-frame clones and is missing some. The sample includes 60,000 to 85,000 clones, around 83% of them seen just once. Sequences were obtained from PBMCs. Every receptor here comes from a man in his 70s in good health and CMV-seropositive.

The count of this clone is one. J is TRBJ1-6 and V is TRBV30, with D possibly being TRBD1 (6 bases). Trimming stripped 7 bases from V and 8 bases from J, with 15 bases between. Germline assignment: CDR1 GTSNPN and CDR2 SVGIG (reference sequence). The CDR3 length is 13 residues. The CDR3 bases are TGTGCCTTAAGGGGGAGAAACTATTCACCCCTCCACTTT. Translated: CALRGRNYSPLHF.

This sequence joins TRBV25-1 and TRBJ2-3, with TRBD1 identical over 8 bases. This CDR3 spans 15 amino acids. Germline loops: CDR1 MGHDK, CDR2 SYGVNS. The trim removed 4 bases at V and 3 bases at J, leaving 6 bases unmatched. The chain's CDR3 is CASSADRTGTDTQYF. The CDR3 nucleotides are TGTGCCAGCAGTGCAGATCGGACAGGGACAGATACGCAGTATTTT. Full variable domain (outside the CDR3, taken from reference TRBV25-1 and TRBJ2-3): EADIYQTPRYLVIGTGKKITLECSQTMGHDKMYWYQQDPGMELHLIHYSYGVNSTEKGDLSSESTVSRIRTEHFPLTLESARPSHTSQYLCASSADRTGTDTQYFGPGTRLTVL.

This rearrangement joins TRBV30 to TRBJ2-2; 12 bases agree with TRBD2. The CDR3 is 18 residues long. V lost 3 bases, J lost 0 bases, and 8 bases stayed unmatched. CDR1 is GTSNPN, CDR2 SVGIG, per germline (reference sequence). The CDR3 loop is CAWSQATSGSANTGELFF. The CDR3 nucleotides read TGTGCCTGGAGCCAGGCGACTAGCGGGAGTGCGAACACCGGGGAGCTGTTTTTT.

The V gene is TRBV10-3, the J gene TRBJ1-5; the match to TRBD1 covers 8 bases. Unmatched junction bases numbered 6, after V lost 6 bases and J lost 8 bases. The CDR3 runs 13 residues. CDR1 and CDR2 from the germline V gene are ENHRY and SYGVKD. For the CDR3, the DNA is TGTGCCATCAGCGGACAGGGTGTCGAGCCCCAGCATTTT. Encoded protein: CAISGQGVEPQHF.

This clone was detected only a few times. The chain combines TRBV10-3 with TRBJ2-3, with a tentative D call TRBD1 (6 bases). The CDR3 has 14 residues. Trimming pared 4 bases from V and 3 bases from J, leaving 11 bases between. Germline CDR1 is ENHRY and CDR2 is SYGVKD. The chain's CDR3 is CAISANRETDTQYF. CDR3 bases: TGTGCCATCAGTGCCAACAGGGAGACAGATACGCAGTATTTT.

V is TRBV10-2 and J is TRBJ2-2; D might be TRBD1 (5 bases). Germline V gene sequence: CDR1 WSHSY, CDR2 SAAADI. V was clipped by 0 bases and J by 7 bases, with 15 bases between them. The CDR3 has 16 amino acids. In DNA, the CDR3 is TGCGCCAGCAGTGAGTCCACAGGATTAGGGGTCGGGGAGCTGTTTTTT. As protein: CASSESTGLGVGELFF.

The DNA of the CDR3 is TGTGCCTGGAATGTCCCGGGACAGAACTACGAGCAGTACTTC. Translation: CAWNVPGQNYEQYF. The chain recombines TRBV30 with TRBJ2-7; 7 nucleotides match TRBD1. The CDR3 is 14 residues long. Germline V CDR1 and CDR2: GTSNPN, SVGIG (reference sequence). The V gene end was trimmed by 4 bases and the J gene end by 3 bases; junction bases not matched to a gene: 9.

The CDR3 DNA follows: TGTGCTAGTGGTCTAACCGAGTCGTGGGAAGCGGTAAACACCATATATTTT. This encodes CASGLTESWEAVNTIYF. This sequence joins TRBV12-5 and TRBJ1-3; no firm D call. The germline V gene encodes CDR1 LGHNT and CDR2 FRNRAP. This CDR3 comprises 17 residues. The ends were cut back, 5 bases at V and 6 bases at J, with 23 bases in the middle.

V is TRBV7-8 and J is TRBJ1-2; D remains unclear. Looked up from germline, CDR1 is SGHVS and CDR2 is FQNEAQ. The CDR3 covers 13 residues. V was cut by 2 bases and J by 8 bases, with 12 bases left in between. The CDR3 coding sequence is TGTGCCAGCAGCTTATTTCAGACAAAGGGCTACACCTTC. Its translation is CASSLFQTKGYTF.

The CDR3 region has the DNA TGTGCCAGCAGCCTAGTCGGGGACAGGGGTTACGAGCAGTACTTC. The encoded protein is CASSLVGDRGYEQYF. This chain links TRBV11-2 with TRBJ2-7, with TRBD1 matching over 10 bases. Trimming cost V 5 bases and J 4 bases; bases outside gene matches: 8. This CDR3 comprises 15 residues. The germline V gene has CDR1 SGHAT and CDR2 FQNNGV.

This clone was seen only a few times. The chain couples TRBV6-1 to TRBJ1-5; D call uncertain. Trimming shortened V by 1 base and J by 0 bases, and 10 bases separated the two germline ends. The CDR3 length is 16 residues. Germline V gives CDR1 MNHNS, CDR2 SASEGT. CDR3 DNA sequence: TGTGCCAGCAGTGAAGGGGCGCAGGTTAGCAATCAGCCCCAGCATTTT. Protein product: CASSEGAQVSNQPQHF.

J is TRBJ1-1 and V is TRBV19; D possibly corresponds to TRBD1 (6 bases). Trimming shortened V by 2 bases and J by 1 base, and 8 bases separated the two germline ends. CDR3 size: 14 residues. Germline V CDR1 and CDR2: LNHDA, SQIVND (reference sequence). In DNA form, the CDR3 reads TGTGCCAGTAGTATAAACAGGGAGAACACTGAAGCTTTCTTT. It is translated as CASSINRENTEAFF.

The J gene is TRBJ2-3, the V gene TRBV2, with 7 bases fitting TRBD1. Germline V lookup: CDR1 SNHLY, CDR2 FYNNEI. After removal of 6 bases from V and 5 bases from J, the junction contained 5 bases not matched to a gene. The CDR3 is made up of 13 amino acids. CDR3 sequence (DNA): TGTGCCAGCAGAACCGGGACAGAAGATACGCAGTATTTT. It translates to CASRTGTEDTQYF.

This clone was counted a single time. This rearrangement joins TRBV29-1 to TRBJ2-2, with 7 nucleotides matching TRBD1. V lost 7 bases, J lost 2 bases, and 10 bases stayed unmatched. The V gene's germline CDR1 is SQVTM and CDR2 ANQGSEA. The CDR3 sequence is 15 residues long. The CDR3 DNA reads as TGCAGCGCGTCCGGGGACAGAGCCAACACCGGGGAGCTGTTTTTT. Translation gives CSASGDRANTGELFF.

This sequence joins TRBV27 and TRBJ2-1, with a weak D call TRBD1 (6 bases). This CDR3 has 14 residues. Germline loops: CDR1 MNHEY, CDR2 SMNVEV (reference sequence). V was trimmed by 6 bases and J by 6 bases, leaving 15 bases between them. CDR3 nucleotide sequence: TGTGCCAGCAGCCTAGGACAGTCATTCAATGAGCAGTTCTTC. Translated: CASSLGQSFNEQFF.

The CDR3 loop is CASSYGGQGPYEQYF. DNA of the CDR3: TGTGCCAGCAGTTACGGGGGACAGGGGCCCTACGAGCAGTACTTC. The chain carries TRBV6-6 and TRBJ2-7; 10 nucleotides match TRBD1. CDR1 and CDR2 (germline): MNHNY, SVGAGI (reference sequence). This CDR3 spans 15 amino acids. The V and J ends lost 2 bases and 2 bases, in that order; junction bases with no gene match: 3.

This chain connects TRBV7-9 to TRBJ2-1, with D perhaps TRBD2 (6 bases). The V end was cut by 10 bases, the J end by 0 bases, with 19 bases between. Germline CDR1 and CDR2: SEHNR and FQNEAQ (reference sequence). This CDR3 region has 16 residues. The CDR3 sequence: CATRSGGSSSYNEQFF. DNA for the CDR3: TGTGCCACCCGTAGTGGGGGGTCGAGCTCCTACAATGAGCAGTTCTTC. The variable domain in full, completed from reference TRBV7-9 and TRBJ2-1, reads DTGVSQNPRHKITKRGQNVTFRCDPISEHNRLYWYRQTLGQGPEFLTYFQNEAQLEKSRLLSDRFSAERPKGSFSTLEIQRTEQGDSAMYLCATRSGGSSSYNEQFFGPGTRLTVL.

The V gene is TRBV21-1, the J gene TRBJ2-1; the table's D call TRBD1 went unverified against the DNA. TRBV21-1 is termed a pseudogene. The CDR3 runs to 18 residues. DNA for the CDR3: TGTGCCAGCAGCAAAGCGAACCTGACACCCGCTTTATACAATGAGCAGTTCTTC. Protein: CASSKANLTPALYNEQFF.

This clone occurred a few times. The J gene is TRBJ2-1, the V gene TRBV5-1, with D possibly being TRBD1 (5 bases). Germline loops: CDR1 SGHRS, CDR2 YFSETQ. The CDR3 is 12 residues long. The V gene lost 3 bases and the J gene lost 10 bases, with 11 bases spanning the gap. CDR3 nucleotide sequence: TGCGCCAGCAGCTACCTAGGGGTGGAGCAGTTCTTC. Protein sequence: CASSYLGVEQFF.